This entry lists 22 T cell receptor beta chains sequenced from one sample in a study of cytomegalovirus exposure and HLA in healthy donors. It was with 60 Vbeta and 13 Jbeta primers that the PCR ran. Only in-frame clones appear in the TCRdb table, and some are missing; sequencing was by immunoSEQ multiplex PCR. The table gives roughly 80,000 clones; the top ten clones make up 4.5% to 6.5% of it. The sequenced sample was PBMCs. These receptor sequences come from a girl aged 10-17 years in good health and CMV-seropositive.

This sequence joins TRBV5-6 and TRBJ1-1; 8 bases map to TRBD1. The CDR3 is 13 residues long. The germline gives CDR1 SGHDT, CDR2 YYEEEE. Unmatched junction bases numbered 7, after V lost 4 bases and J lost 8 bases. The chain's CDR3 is CASSGGQGHEAFF. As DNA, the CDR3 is TGTGCCAGCAGCGGAGGACAGGGTCACGAAGCTTTCTTT.

The CDR3 coding sequence is TGTGCCAGCAGCAAAAACCAACTCTATGGCTACACCTTC. Protein product: CASSKNQLYGYTF. This chain links TRBV11-3 with TRBJ1-2; no reliable D call. Trimming left V 5 bases short and J 4 bases short, with 11 bases between. The CDR3 consists of 13 residues. Germline assignment: CDR1 SGHNT and CDR2 YENEEA. The full variable domain, in which reference TRBV11-3 and TRBJ1-2 provide the parts outside the CDR3, is EAGVVQSPRYKIIEKKQPVAFWCNPISGHNTLYWYLQNLGQGPELLIRYENEEAVDDSQLPKDRFSAERLKGVDSTLKIQPAELGDSAVYLCASSKNQLYGYTFGSGTRLTVV.

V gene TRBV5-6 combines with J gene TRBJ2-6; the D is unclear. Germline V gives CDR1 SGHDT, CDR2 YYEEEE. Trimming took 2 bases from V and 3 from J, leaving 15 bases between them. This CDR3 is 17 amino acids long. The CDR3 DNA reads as TGTGCCAGCAGCTTCCCCCGTACAACCCTTGGGGCCAACGTCCTGACTTTC. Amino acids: CASSFPRTTLGANVLTF.

The CDR3, as DNA: TGTGCCAGCAGCTCGCTGCAGGGGGCTCTAGCTTTCTTT. It translates to CASSSLQGALAFF. This rearrangement joins TRBV11-2 to TRBJ1-1; 8 bases fit TRBD1. Trimming removed 4 bases from V and 10 bases from J; junction bases left unmatched: 8. CDR1 SGHAT and CDR2 FQNNGV come from the germline V gene. This CDR3 region has 13 residues.

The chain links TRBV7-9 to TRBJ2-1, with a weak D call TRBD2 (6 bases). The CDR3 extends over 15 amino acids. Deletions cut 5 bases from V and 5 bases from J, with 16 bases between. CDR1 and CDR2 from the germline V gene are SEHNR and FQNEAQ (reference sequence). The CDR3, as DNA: TGTGCCAGCAGCCGGGGGTCTAGTGGGGACAATGAGCAGTTCTTC. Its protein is CASSRGSSGDNEQFF. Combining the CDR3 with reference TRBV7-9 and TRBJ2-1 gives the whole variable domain DTGVSQNPRHKITKRGQNVTFRCDPISEHNRLYWYRQTLGQGPEFLTYFQNEAQLEKSRLLSDRFSAERPKGSFSTLEIQRTEQGDSAMYLCASSRGSSGDNEQFFGPGTRLTVL.

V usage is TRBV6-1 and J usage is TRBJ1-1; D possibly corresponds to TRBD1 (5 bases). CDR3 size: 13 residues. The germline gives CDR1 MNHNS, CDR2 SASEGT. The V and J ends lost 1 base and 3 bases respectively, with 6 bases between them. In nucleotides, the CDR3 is TGTGCCAGCAGTGAAGGGGGCGACACTGAAGCTTTCTTT. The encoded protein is CASSEGGDTEAFF.

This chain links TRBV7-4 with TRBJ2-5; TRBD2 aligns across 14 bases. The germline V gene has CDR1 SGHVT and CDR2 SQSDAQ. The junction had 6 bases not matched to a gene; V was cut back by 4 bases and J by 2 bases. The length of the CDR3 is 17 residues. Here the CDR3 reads CASSSGTSGGPQETQYF. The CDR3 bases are TGTGCCAGCAGCTCCGGGACTAGCGGGGGACCACAAGAGACCCAGTACTTC.

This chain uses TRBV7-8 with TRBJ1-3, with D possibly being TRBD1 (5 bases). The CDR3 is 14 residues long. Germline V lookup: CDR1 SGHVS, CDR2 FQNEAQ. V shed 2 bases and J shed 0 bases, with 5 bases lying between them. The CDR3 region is CASSLRGSGNTIYF. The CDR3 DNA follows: TGTGCCAGCAGCTTAAGGGGCTCTGGAAACACCATATATTTT.

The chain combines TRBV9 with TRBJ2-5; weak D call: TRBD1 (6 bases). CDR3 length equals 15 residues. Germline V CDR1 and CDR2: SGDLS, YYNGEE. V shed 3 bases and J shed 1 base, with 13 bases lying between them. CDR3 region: CASSGQGSGQETQYF. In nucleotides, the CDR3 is TGTGCCAGCAGCGGGCAGGGGTCGGGCCAAGAGACCCAGTACTTC.

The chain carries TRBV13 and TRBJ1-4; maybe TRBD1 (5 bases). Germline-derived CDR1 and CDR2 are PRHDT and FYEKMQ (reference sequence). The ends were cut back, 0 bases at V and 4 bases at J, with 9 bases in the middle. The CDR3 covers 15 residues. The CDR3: CASSLGQVNNEKLFF. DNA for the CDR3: TGTGCCAGCAGCTTAGGACAGGTTAATAATGAAAAACTGTTTTTT.

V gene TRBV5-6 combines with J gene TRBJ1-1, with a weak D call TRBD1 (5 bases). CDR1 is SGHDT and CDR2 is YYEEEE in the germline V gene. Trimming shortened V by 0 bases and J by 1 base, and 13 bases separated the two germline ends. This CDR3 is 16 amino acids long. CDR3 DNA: TGTGCCAGCAGCTTGGTGGCAGGGAATACGAACACTGAAGCTTTCTTT. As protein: CASSLVAGNTNTEAFF.

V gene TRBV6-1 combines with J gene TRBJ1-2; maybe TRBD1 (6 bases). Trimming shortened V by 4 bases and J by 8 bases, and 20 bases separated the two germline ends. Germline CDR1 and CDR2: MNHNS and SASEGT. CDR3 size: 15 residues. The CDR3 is CASSADRNQVSGYTF. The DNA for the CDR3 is TGTGCCAGCAGTGCCGACAGGAATCAAGTCTCGGGCTACACCTTC.

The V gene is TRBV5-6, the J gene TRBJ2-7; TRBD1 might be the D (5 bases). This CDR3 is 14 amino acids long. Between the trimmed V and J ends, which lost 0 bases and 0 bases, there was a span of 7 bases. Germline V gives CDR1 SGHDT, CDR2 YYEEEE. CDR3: CASSLGQSSYEQYF. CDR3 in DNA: TGTGCCAGCAGCTTGGGACAGAGCTCCTACGAGCAGTACTTC.

The CDR3 loop is CSVRGGTGHNEQFF. CDR3 nucleotide sequence: TGCAGCGTTCGAGGGGGGACAGGGCACAATGAGCAGTTCTTC. The chain employs TRBV29-1 and TRBJ2-1, with 9 bases aligning to TRBD1. In germline, CDR1 is SQVTM, CDR2 ANQGSEA. There are 14 residues in the CDR3. The ends lost 5 bases at V and 5 bases at J; junction bases unmatched: 7.

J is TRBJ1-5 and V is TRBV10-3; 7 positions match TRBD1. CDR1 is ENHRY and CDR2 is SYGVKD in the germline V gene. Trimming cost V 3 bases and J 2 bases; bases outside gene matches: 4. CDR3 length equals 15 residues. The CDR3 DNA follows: TGTGCCATCAGTGACTGGGACAGTCGCAATCAGCCCCAGCATTTT. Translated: CAISDWDSRNQPQHF.

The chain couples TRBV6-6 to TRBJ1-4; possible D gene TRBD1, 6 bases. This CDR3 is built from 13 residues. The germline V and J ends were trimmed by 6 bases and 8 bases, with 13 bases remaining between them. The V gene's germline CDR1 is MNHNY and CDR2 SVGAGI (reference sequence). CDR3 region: CASSDRSEEKLFF. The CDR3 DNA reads TGTGCCAGCAGCGACAGGTCTGAAGAAAAACTGTTTTTT.

CDR3 nucleotides: TGTGCCAGCAGTCTAACGGGGGGCATCTACGAGCAGTACTTC. This codes for CASSLTGGIYEQYF. V is TRBV6-5 and J is TRBJ2-7; maybe TRBD2 (7 bases). The CDR3 has 14 amino acids. V lost 5 bases and J 3 bases, leaving 14 bases between the germline ends. CDR1 and CDR2 (germline): MNHEY, SVGAGI.

CDR3 residues: CSVRQKETQYF. In DNA, the CDR3 is TGCAGCGTTCGACAGAAAGAGACCCAGTACTTC. The gene calls are TRBV29-1 and TRBJ2-5; D perhaps matches TRBD1 (5 bases). V was clipped by 5 bases and J by 3 bases, with 7 bases between them. CDR1 SQVTM and CDR2 ANQGSEA come from the germline V gene. The CDR3 has 11 residues.

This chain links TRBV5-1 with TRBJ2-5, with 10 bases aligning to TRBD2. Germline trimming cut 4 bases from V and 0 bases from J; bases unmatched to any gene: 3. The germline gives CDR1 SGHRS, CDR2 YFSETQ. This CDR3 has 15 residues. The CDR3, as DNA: TGCGCCAGCAGCCCTAGCGGGGGCAACCAAGAGACCCAGTACTTC. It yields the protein CASSPSGGNQETQYF.

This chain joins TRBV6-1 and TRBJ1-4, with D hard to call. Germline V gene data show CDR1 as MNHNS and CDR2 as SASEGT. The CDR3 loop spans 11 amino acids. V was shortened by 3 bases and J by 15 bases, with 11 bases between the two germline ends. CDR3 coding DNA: TGTGCCAGCAGTGAGTGGGAGGAGGTGTTTTTT. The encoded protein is CASSEWEEVFF.

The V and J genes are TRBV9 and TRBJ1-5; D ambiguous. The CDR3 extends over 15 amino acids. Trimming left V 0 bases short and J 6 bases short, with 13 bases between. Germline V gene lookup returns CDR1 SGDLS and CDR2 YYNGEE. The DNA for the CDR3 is TGTGCCAGCAGCGTAGGGAGGGAATCAGGTCAGCCCCAGCATTTT. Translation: CASSVGRESGQPQHF. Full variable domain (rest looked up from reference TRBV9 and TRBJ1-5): DSGVTQTPKHLITATGQRVTLRCSPRSGDLSVYWYQQSLDQGLQFLIQYYNGEERAKGNILERFSAQQFPDLHSELNLSSLELGDSALYFCASSVGRESGQPQHFGDGTRLSIL.

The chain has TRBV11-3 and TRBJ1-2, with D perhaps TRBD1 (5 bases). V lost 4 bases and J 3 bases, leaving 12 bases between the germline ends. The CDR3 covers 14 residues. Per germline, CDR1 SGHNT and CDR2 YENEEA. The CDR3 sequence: CASSSSGRDYGYTF. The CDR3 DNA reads TGTGCCAGCAGCTCCTCGGGCAGGGACTATGGCTACACCTTC. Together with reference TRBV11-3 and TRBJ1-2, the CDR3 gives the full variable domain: EAGVVQSPRYKIIEKKQPVAFWCNPISGHNTLYWYLQNLGQGPELLIRYENEEAVDDSQLPKDRFSAERLKGVDSTLKIQPAELGDSAVYLCASSSSGRDYGYTFGSGTRLTVV.